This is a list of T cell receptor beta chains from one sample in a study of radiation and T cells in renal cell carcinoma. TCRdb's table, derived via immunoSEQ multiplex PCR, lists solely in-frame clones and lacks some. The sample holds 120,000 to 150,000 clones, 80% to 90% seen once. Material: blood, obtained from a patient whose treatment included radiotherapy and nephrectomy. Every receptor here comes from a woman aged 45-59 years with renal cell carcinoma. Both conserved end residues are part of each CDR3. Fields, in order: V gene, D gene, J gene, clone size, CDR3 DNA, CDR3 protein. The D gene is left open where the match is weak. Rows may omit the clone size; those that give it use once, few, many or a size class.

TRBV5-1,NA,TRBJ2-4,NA,TGCGCCAGCAGCTTGGGGGGTATGTCCCAAAAAAACATTCAGTACTTC,CASSLGGMSQKNIQYF
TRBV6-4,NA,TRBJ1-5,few,TGTGCCAGCAGTGTCGAGAGCAATCAGCCCCAGCATTTT,CASSVESNQPQHF
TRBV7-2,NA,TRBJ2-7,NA,TGTGCCAGCAGCCTCGAGGTGGGCGAGCAGTACTTC,CASSLEVGEQYF
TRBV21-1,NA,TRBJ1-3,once,TGTGCCAGCAGCGAACGACGACAGGGGGCAAGAGGAAACACCATATATTTT,CASSERRQGARGNTIYF
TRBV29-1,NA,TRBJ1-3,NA,TGCAGCGTTGTTCTACCTGGAAACACCATATATTTT,CSVVLPGNTIYF
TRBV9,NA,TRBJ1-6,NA,TGTGCCAGCAGCGTAGATATAGGGTCACCCCTCCACTTT,CASSVDIGSPLHF
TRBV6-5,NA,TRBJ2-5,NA,TGTGCCAGCAGTTATATCAGGGAGCTAGAAGAGACCCAGTACTTC,CASSYIRELEETQYF
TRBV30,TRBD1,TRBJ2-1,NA,TGTGCCTGGAGCCGAACAGGGGGCGGGGAGCAGTTCTTC,CAWSRTGGGEQFF
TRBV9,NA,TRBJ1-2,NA,TGTGCCAGCAGCGTACCGGGGCGGAGGGATGGCTACACCTTC,CASSVPGRRDGYTF
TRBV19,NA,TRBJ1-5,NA,TGTGCCAGTAGTCTGCCACGGGGGCACTTTGATAGCAATCAGCCCCAGCATTTT,CASSLPRGHFDSNQPQHF
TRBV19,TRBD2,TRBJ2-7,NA,TGTGCCAGTAGTTTGGCGGGGGGGCCTTACGAGCAGTACTTC,CASSLAGGPYEQYF
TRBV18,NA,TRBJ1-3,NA,TGTGCCAGCTCAACCCAACCCATTTCTGCTGGAAACACCATATATTTT,CASSTQPISAGNTIYF
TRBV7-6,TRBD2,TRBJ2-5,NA,TGTGCCAGCAGCCGGAGACTAGCGGGGCGAGAGACCCAGTACTTC,CASSRRLAGRETQYF
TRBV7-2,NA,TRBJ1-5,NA,TGTGCCAGCAGCTTAGGGTGGACTGGTCAGCCCCAGCATTTT,CASSLGWTGQPQHF
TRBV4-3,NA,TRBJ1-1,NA,TGCGCCAGCAGCCTAGAACGAATGAACACTGAAGCTTTCTTT,CASSLERMNTEAFF
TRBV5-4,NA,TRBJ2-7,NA,TGTGCCAGCAGCTCGGGGGGCCGAGGACCAACCTACGAGCAGTACTTC,CASSSGGRGPTYEQYF
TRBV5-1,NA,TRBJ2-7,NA,TGCGCCAGCAGCTTGGATGGTGTTTCCATCTACGAGCAGTACTTC,CASSLDGVSIYEQYF
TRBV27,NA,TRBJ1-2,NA,TGTGCCAGCACCCCAGGTCAGGGAGTCTATGGCTACACCTTC,CASTPGQGVYGYTF
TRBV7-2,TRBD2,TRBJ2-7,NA,TGTGCCAGCAGCACAAGCGGGGCCGCCTACGAGCAGTACTTC,CASSTSGAAYEQYF
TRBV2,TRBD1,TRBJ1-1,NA,TGTGCCAGCGGCAGGGGGCGAAGAAACCCCCTCGGCCCAAAAGCTTTCTTT,CASGRGRRNPLGPKAFF
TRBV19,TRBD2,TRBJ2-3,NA,TGTGCCAGTAGATCACGACTAGCGGGGGGGTCGGGCACAGATACGCAGTATTTT,CASRSRLAGGSGTDTQYF
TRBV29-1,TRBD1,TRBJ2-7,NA,TGCAGCGTTGGCTTGTGGACAGGGCACTACGAGCAGTACTTC,CSVGLWTGHYEQYF
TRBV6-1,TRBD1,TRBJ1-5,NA,TGTGCCAGTGACAGGGCGTTGGGCAATCAGCCCCAGCATTTT,CASDRALGNQPQHF
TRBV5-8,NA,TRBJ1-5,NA,TGTGCCAGCAGCTTGGGGGCGACAGGAAGAAATTTT,CASSLGATGRNF
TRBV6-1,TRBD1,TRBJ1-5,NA,TGTGCCAGCAGTGGGGACAGTTATCAGCCCCAGCATTTT,CASSGDSYQPQHF
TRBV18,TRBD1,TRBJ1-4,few,TGTGCCAGCTCATGGGACAGCGATGAAAAACTGTTTTTT,CASSWDSDEKLFF
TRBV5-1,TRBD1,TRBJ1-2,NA,TGCGCCAGCAGCCTAAGCGGACAGGGGGGGATCTATGGCTACACCTTC,CASSLSGQGGIYGYTF
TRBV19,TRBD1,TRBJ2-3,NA,TGTGCCAGTAGTATCCGACCTGCACAGGGGAGCGCAGATACGCAGTATTTT,CASSIRPAQGSADTQYF
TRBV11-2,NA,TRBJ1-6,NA,TGTGCCAGCAGCGACCCGCGGGGCCTTTATAATTCACCCCTCCACTTT,CASSDPRGLYNSPLHF
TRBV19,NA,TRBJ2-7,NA,TGTGCCAGTAGTATTTCAGTTAACTCCTACGAGCAGTACTTC,CASSISVNSYEQYF
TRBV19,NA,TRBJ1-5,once,TGTGCCAGTAGTATAATGGGCCGGACCAATCAGCCCCAGCATTTT,CASSIMGRTNQPQHF
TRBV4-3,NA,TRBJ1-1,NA,TGCGCCAGCAGTTCGCATAAGACGGGAACTGAAGCTTTCTTT,CASSSHKTGTEAFF
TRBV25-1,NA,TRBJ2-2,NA,TGTGCCAGCAGTGAATTCTTCGGCGGGAACACCGGGGAGCTGTTTTTT,CASSEFFGGNTGELFF
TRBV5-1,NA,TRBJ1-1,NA,TGCGCCAGCAGCTGGGACAAGTTGAACACTGAAGCTTTCTTT,CASSWDKLNTEAFF
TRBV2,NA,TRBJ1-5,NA,TGTGCCAGCAGGTCCGCGTTGGGGGAGGGAGGCAATCAGCCCCAGCATTTT,CASRSALGEGGNQPQHF
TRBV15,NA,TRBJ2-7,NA,TGTGCCACCAGCAGGGGACGGGAGACCTACGAGCAGTACTTC,CATSRGRETYEQYF
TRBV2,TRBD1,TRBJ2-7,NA,TGTGCCAGCAGCGGGACCGGGACAGGGGTTCAGCAGTACTTC,CASSGTGTGVQQYF
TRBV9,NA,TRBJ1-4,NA,TGTGCCAGCAGCTCCTCCCCAGAGGGGTCGGTACAACTGTTTTTT,CASSSSPEGSVQLFF
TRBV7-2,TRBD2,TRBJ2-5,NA,TGTGCCAGCAGCTTGAACGGGGGGGCCCGGGAGACCCAGTACTTC,CASSLNGGARETQYF
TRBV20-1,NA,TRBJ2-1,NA,TGCAGTGCTACGAGGCTCCCCGAGCAGTTCTTC,CSATRLPEQFF
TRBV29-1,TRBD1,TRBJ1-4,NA,TGCAGCGTCGGTTCCGGGACAGTGAATGAAAAACTGTTTTTT,CSVGSGTVNEKLFF
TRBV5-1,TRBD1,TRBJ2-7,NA,TGCGCCAGCAGGATGACAGGGGAAGGTTCCTACGAGCAGTACTTC,CASRMTGEGSYEQYF
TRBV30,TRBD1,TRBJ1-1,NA,TGTGCCTGGACCCCGGACAGGGATCGGCCTGAAGCTTTCTTT,CAWTPDRDRPEAFF
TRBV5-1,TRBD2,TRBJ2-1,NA,TGCGCCAGCAGCTTGTCTAGCGGGAGATACTACAATGAGCAGTTCTTC,CASSLSSGRYYNEQFF
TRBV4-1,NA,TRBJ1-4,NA,TGCGCCAGCAGCCAAGGGGCTAATGAAAAACTGTTTTTT,CASSQGANEKLFF
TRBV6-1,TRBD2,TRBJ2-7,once,TGTGCCAGCAGTGTAGCGGGAGAAACCTACGAGCAGTACTTC,CASSVAGETYEQYF
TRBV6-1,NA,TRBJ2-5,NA,TGTGCCAGCAGGTCGACTGCTTCCTCGTGGACCCAGTACTTC,CASRSTASSWTQYF
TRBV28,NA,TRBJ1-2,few,TGTGCCAGCTCTGATGGGGGGGTGGTCGTGTACACCTTC,CASSDGGVVVYTF
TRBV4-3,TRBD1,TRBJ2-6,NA,TGCGCCAGCAGCCAAGAAGGGACAGGGACCGGGGCCAACGTCCTGACTTTC,CASSQEGTGTGANVLTF